The source of this T cell receptor beta chain is a study of beta chain features in type 1 diabetes. This clone was counted between two and nine times. As yet, its antigen is unknown. Other DNA sequences from this sample encode an identical CDR3 as well. Expressed TCRB transcripts were sequenced because the entire RNA isolate underwent reverse transcription. Some clones are missing from TCRdb's copy, which holds only in-frame ones; the method was immunoSEQ multiplex PCR. The data show about 340,000 clones, less than 15% seen once. The CDR3 consists of 15 residues. CDR1 is SGHNT and CDR2 is YYREEE in the germline V gene (reference sequence). The V end lost 2 bases, the J end lost 0 bases, and 11 bases lay between the germline ends. General study findings and limits: Type 1 diabetes patients had moderately but significantly shorter TCRB CDR3s in all four CD4+ subsets. Sequencing from cDNA could over-represent high-TCR-expressing cells. A PCR bias possibly favoring shorter templates would apply equally to patients and controls. The naive, central memory and Treg TCRB repertoires looked more alike in patients than they did in healthy donors.

This rearrangement joins TRBV5-4 to TRBJ1-1; D possibly corresponds to TRBD1 (5 bases). Sequenced sample: naive CD4+ T cells from blood. This sequence was found in a woman younger than 30 with type 1 diabetes. CDR3 DNA: TGTGCCAGCAGCTTCGCAGGGCTCATGAACACTGAAGCTTTCTTT. This encodes CASSFAGLMNTEAFF. The whole variable domain, remainder taken from reference TRBV5-4 and TRBJ1-1, is ETGVTQSPTHLIKTRGQQVTLRCSSQSGHNTVSWYQQALGQGPQFIFQYYREEENGRGNFPPRFSGLQFPNYSSELNVNALELDDSALYLCASSFAGLMNTEAFFGQGTRLTVV.